The clone carrying this T cell receptor beta chain was seen many times. What it binds is unknown. This CDR3 is 14 amino acids long. Losses at the gene ends were 1 base for V and 7 bases for J; bases not matched to a gene: 6. Germline values: CDR1 LGHDT, CDR2 YNNKEL (reference sequence). The data were taken from a study of early T cells in non-severe SARS-CoV-2 infection. Study-level information: Sequencing used unsorted whole-blood bulk RNA, so chains lack pairing.

General observations from the study: There was a bias toward anti-spike CD8 responses in VDJdb matching, which missed private and CD4 specificities.

The TCR library protocol was used to attach unique molecular identifiers. These identifiers were attached to individual cDNA molecules. MiXCR, run by TCRdb on the 5' RACE reads, gives a single entry per CDR3 protein. The repertoire has about 25,000 distinct CDR3 sequences, 4.8% of them found once; the top ten carry just over 6.5%. The chain links TRBV3-1 to TRBJ1-1, with 7 bases fitting TRBD1. The sequence came from an adult who was a healthcare worker with PCR-confirmed SARS-CoV-2 infection or an uninfected control (not recorded which). Sequencing was done on a sample of whole blood. This CDR3 reads CASSQGYRGGEAFF. In nucleotides, the CDR3 is TGTGCCAGCAGCCAAGGATACAGGGGAGGTGAAGCTTTCTTT.